This T cell receptor (beta chain) was found in a study of T cell responses to AZD1222 COVID-19 vaccine. The CDR3 contains 16 residues. Germline V gene data show CDR1 as MNHNS and CDR2 as SASEGT. V lost 1 base, J lost 1 base, and 6 bases stayed unmatched. The method was immunoSEQ multiplex PCR; TCRdb's version includes in-frame clones alone and lacks a portion of them. The sample has over 150,000 clones, roughly 94% seen once. The clonotype was recovered from an adult who received the AZD1222 COVID-19 vaccine. The V call is TRBV6-1, the J call TRBJ1-2, with 7 bases aligning to TRBD1. Sequenced here: peripheral blood, sampled 28 days after the second AZD1222 dose. The CDR3 reads CASSEVGQDFNYGYTF. DNA of the CDR3: TGTGCCAGCAGTGAAGTTGGACAGGACTTTAACTATGGCTACACCTTC.